Each of the 7 T cell receptor beta chains below was sequenced from the same sample in a study of T-cell reconstitution after alpha-beta-depleted transplantation in children. Unique molecular identifiers tagged the TCRbeta library. Via MiXCR, TCRdb re-called the PCR reads, giving one row per CDR3 protein. Of about 460,000 distinct CDR3 sequences listed, approximately 10% are singletons. The sequencing used PBMCs, mostly from graft donor cells, collected 180 days after TCRalphabeta/CD19-depleted stem cell transplant. The receptors were gathered from a female patient between 2 and 15 years old who had a stem cell transplant for aplastic anemia, so the T cells may come from the graft donor.

This sequence joins TRBV6-2 or TRBV6-3 and TRBJ2-1; 11 nucleotides align to TRBD2. The CDR3 spans 16 residues. V lost 5 bases to trimming and J lost 8 bases; unmatched junction nucleotides: 11. Per the germline V gene, CDR1 is MNHEY and CDR2 is SVGEGT. CDR3 coding DNA: TGTGCCAGCAGTCCAATTACTAGCGGGAGTTGGGATGAGCAGTTCTTC. It is translated as CASSPITSGSWDEQFF.

The chain uses TRBV7-6 and TRBJ2-5, with a tentative D call TRBD2 (5 bases). The CDR3 length is 15 residues. The V and J ends lost 1 base and 2 bases respectively, with 11 bases between them. The germline CDR1 and CDR2 sequences are SGHVS and FNYEAQ. The CDR3 DNA is TGTGCCAGCAGCTTAGAGTGGCTAGCTCAAGAGACCCAGTACTTC. This encodes CASSLEWLAQETQYF.

In this sample, this clonotype turned up once. The CDR3 does not end in the conserved phenylalanine or tryptophan, so this is likely a read error. The V call is TRBV5-1, the J call TRBJ2-2, with TRBD2 matching 7 bases. The V gene end was trimmed by 6 bases and the J gene end by 3 bases; junction bases not matched to a gene: 11. CDR1 and CDR2 (germline): SGHRS, YFSETQ. The CDR3 totals 16 residues. CDR3 amino acids: CASKTVMGRDTGELFL. DNA for the CDR3: TGCGCCAGCAAGACCGTAATGGGGAGGGACACCGGGGAGCTGTTTCTT.

This clonotype was observed many times. This chain links TRBV9 with TRBJ1-5; D possibly corresponds to TRBD1 (5 bases). CDR1 and CDR2 (germline): SGDLS, YYNGEE. The CDR3 spans 15 residues. With 0 bases removed from V and 4 bases from J, the gap between germline ends came to 11 bases. CDR3 sequence (DNA): TGTGCCAGCAGCGTAGCAGCGGGGGGAAATCAGCCCCAGCATTTT. Its translation: CASSVAAGGNQPQHF.

This clonotype has only a few counts. The V and J genes are TRBV9 and TRBJ2-5; 8 bases are a match to TRBD2. CDR3 length: 19 amino acids. Per the germline V gene, CDR1 is SGDLS and CDR2 is YYNGEE. J lost 5 bases, V lost 3 bases, and 21 bases had no gene match. The CDR3 reads CASSADQGSGILMGETQYF. In DNA, the CDR3 is TGTGCCAGCAGCGCCGACCAAGGTAGCGGGATTCTAATGGGGGAGACCCAGTACTTC. Filled out from reference TRBV9 and TRBJ2-5, the complete variable domain reads DSGVTQTPKHLITATGQRVTLRCSPRSGDLSVYWYQQSLDQGLQFLIQYYNGEERAKGNILERFSAQQFPDLHSELNLSSLELGDSALYFCASSADQGSGILMGETQYFGPGTRLLVL.

This clonotype was counted only a few times. The V gene is TRBV20-1, the J gene TRBJ2-3; tentative D call: TRBD2 (5 bases). The CDR3 runs 12 residues. Germline lookup yields CDR1 DFQATT and CDR2 SNEGSKA (reference sequence). CDR3 coding DNA: TGCAGCGCCTTGAAGCCCGGCGGGACGCAGTATTTT. This translates into CSALKPGGTQYF.

This clonotype was recorded at least ten times. The chain carries TRBV28 and TRBJ1-6; TRBD1 agrees at 7 bases. Germline CDR1 reads MDHEN; CDR2 reads SYDVKM. The trim removed 5 bases at V and 10 bases at J, leaving 11 bases unmatched. This CDR3 spans 15 amino acids. The CDR3, as DNA: TGTGCCAGCAGTAACTACAGGGGTGGAGAGTCACCCCTCCACTTT. As protein: CASSNYRGGESPLHF. The full variable domain, completed using reference TRBV28 and TRBJ1-6, is DVKVTQSSRYLVKRTGEKVFLECVQDMDHENMFWYRQDPGLGLRLIYFSYDVKMKEKGDIPEGYSVSREKKERFSLILESASTNQTSMYLCASSNYRGGESPLHFGNGTRLTVT.